This T cell receptor beta chain was captured in a study of T cell clones after liver transplantation. Some clones are missing from TCRdb's copy, which holds only in-frame ones; the method was immunoSEQ multiplex PCR. The data hold some 120,000 clones, with roughly nine tenths observed a single time. The CDR3 extends over 12 amino acids. Per germline, CDR1 SGHVS and CDR2 FQNEAQ. Trimming took 4 bases from V and 4 from J, leaving 7 bases between them. This TCR came from a human patient who received a liver transplant. T cells may partly derive from the graft donor. The sequencing used CD4+ T cells from blood, collected 12 months after liver transplant. The chain has TRBV7-8 and TRBJ2-5, with D tentatively TRBD1 or TRBD2 (5 bases each). The CDR3 here is CASSSGRETQYF. The DNA of the CDR3 is TGTGCCAGCAGCTCGGGGCGAGAGACCCAGTACTTC. Full variable domain (outside the CDR3, taken from reference TRBV7-8 and TRBJ2-5): GAGVSQSPRYKVAKRGQDVALRCDPISGHVSLFWYQQALGQGPEFLTYFQNEAQLDKSGLPSDRFFAERPEGSVSTLKIQRTQQEDSAVYLCASSSGRETQYFGPGTRLLVL.